Listed here are 9 T cell receptor beta chains from one sample, sequenced in a study of CD8 T cells in Susac syndrome. It was with random hexamers that about 0.45 to 1 ug RNA was reverse transcribed. TCRdb ran MiXCR on the immunoSEQ multiplex PCR reads and lists one entry per CDR3 protein. The sample yields over 130,000 distinct CDR3 sequences, 95% seen once. Sample: CD4+ T cells from PBMCs. These receptors were taken from a human donor with Susac syndrome.

CDR3 region: CASGLVQGDSNQPQHF. DNA of the CDR3: TGTGCTAGTGGTTTAGTACAGGGTGATAGCAATCAGCCCCAGCATTTT. This sequence joins TRBV12-5 and TRBJ1-5; D might be TRBD1 (6 bases). Germline loops: CDR1 LGHNT, CDR2 FRNRAP. V was pared by 3 bases and J by 0 bases, with 12 bases between. The CDR3 totals 16 residues.

The chain combines TRBV24-1 with TRBJ2-3; D possibly corresponds to TRBD1 (6 bases). Germline CDR1 is KGHDR and CDR2 is SFDVKD. V lost 4 bases and J lost 9, with 13 bases in between. CDR3 size: 13 residues. This chain's CDR3 is CATSEDTGKTQYF. In DNA, the CDR3 is TGTGCCACCAGTGAGGATACAGGGAAAACGCAGTATTTT.

V gene TRBV7-8 combines with J gene TRBJ1-2; D gene unclear. V shed 5 bases and J shed 1 base, with 11 bases lying between them. Germline lookup yields CDR1 SGHVS and CDR2 FQNEAQ. This CDR3 contains 14 residues. The CDR3 sequence is CASSQDHNNYGYTF. The CDR3 DNA sequence: TGTGCCAGCAGCCAAGACCATAATAACTATGGCTACACCTTC. Full variable domain (missing parts from reference TRBV7-8 and TRBJ1-2): GAGVSQSPRYKVAKRGQDVALRCDPISGHVSLFWYQQALGQGPEFLTYFQNEAQLDKSGLPSDRFFAERPEGSVSTLKIQRTQQEDSAVYLCASSQDHNNYGYTFGSGTRLTVV.

The genes are TRBV12-3 or TRBV12-4 and TRBJ2-7; the match to TRBD2 covers 15 bases. V was pared by 5 bases and J by 12 bases, with 17 bases of the junction left unmatched. CDR3 size: 17 residues. CDR3 loop: CASSPPLAGTSGGRRYF. The CDR3 nucleotides read TGTGCCAGCAGTCCGCCGCTAGCCGGGACTAGCGGGGGGCGTCGGTACTTC.

The J gene is TRBJ1-1, the V gene TRBV7-3; D not resolved. V dropped 2 bases and J dropped 1 base, with 11 bases sitting between them. From germline, CDR1 is SGHTA and CDR2 FQGTGA. The CDR3 has 15 residues. The CDR3 here is CASSLLRLENTEAFF. CDR3 sequence (DNA): TGTGCCAGCAGCTTACTAAGGCTGGAGAACACTGAAGCTTTCTTT.

CDR3 region: CASSGFGSSYEQYF. In DNA, the CDR3 is TGTGCCAGCAGTGGATTTGGTAGCTCCTACGAGCAGTACTTC. The chain combines TRBV25-1 with TRBJ2-7; D is uncertain. Trimming pared 4 bases from V and 0 bases from J, leaving 10 bases between. The CDR3 runs to 14 residues. Germline lookup yields CDR1 MGHDK and CDR2 SYGVNS.

The chain combines TRBV5-1 with TRBJ1-2; D remains ambiguous. V was trimmed by 0 bases and J by 3 bases, leaving 9 bases between them. The CDR3 runs 14 residues. The V gene's germline CDR1 is SGHRS and CDR2 YFSETQ. The CDR3 DNA reads as TGCGCCAGCAGCTTGGTGGGTACCGACTATGGCTACACCTTC. It yields the protein CASSLVGTDYGYTF.

This rearrangement joins TRBV2 to TRBJ1-4; the match to TRBD1 covers 8 bases. Germline CDR1 reads SNHLY; CDR2 reads FYNNEI. This CDR3 has 14 residues. With 6 bases clipped from V and 6 bases from J, the junction kept 6 bases outside the gene matches. In nucleotides, the CDR3 is TGTGCCAGCAGCGCGACAGGGGTTGATGAAAAACTGTTTTTT. The encoded protein is CASSATGVDEKLFF.

The chain joins TRBV18 to TRBJ2-1, with 13 bases that match TRBD2. Germline V gene lookup returns CDR1 KGHSH and CDR2 LQKENI. The V and J ends lost 0 bases and 7 bases, in that order; junction bases with no gene match: 3. CDR3 size: 16 residues. The CDR3 sequence: CASSPPWTSGRNEQFF. The CDR3 DNA is TGTGCCAGCTCACCACCGTGGACTAGCGGGAGAAATGAGCAGTTCTTC.